Below, 21 T cell receptor beta chains from the same sample are listed, as sequenced in a study of T-cell memory formation after mild COVID-19 (dated by TCRdb to about 2021). Library generation was performed with 5' RACE. Instrument on record: Illumina NovaSeq 6000. TCRdb trimmed the raw reads at Q25, called clones with MiXCR and kept productive beta chains. One record per CDR3 amino acid sequence lists the most common genes and DNA. This sample is represented by some 130,000 distinct CDR3 sequences; about 6% of them were singletons. The ten largest clones add up to 2% to 2.5% of the sample. Material for sequencing was PBMCs or a T cell subset sorted from them (not recorded which). The source of these receptors is an adult woman who had mild COVID-19 (a few samples of this study predate the infection). The sample titles of this study are shuffled in the database, so cell type and time point are left out; the donor was told from shared clones.

This clonotype was seen at least ten times. The rearrangement links TRBV7-2 to TRBJ2-5; 7 bases are a match to TRBD2. The CDR3 is 13 amino acids. With 5 bases clipped from V and 3 bases from J, the junction kept 3 bases outside the gene matches. Germline values: CDR1 SGHTA, CDR2 FQGNSA. The CDR3 is CASSQSGEETQYF. The CDR3 coding sequence is TGTGCCAGCAGCCAAAGCGGGGAAGAGACCCAGTACTTC.

In its sample, this clonotype was seen a few times. The chain recombines TRBV12-3 or TRBV12-4 with TRBJ2-3; tentatively, D is TRBD1 (6 bases). V was trimmed by 6 bases and J by 4 bases, leaving 17 bases between them. The CDR3 length is 15 residues. The CDR3 region is CASSPPGARSDTQYF. The DNA of the CDR3 is TGTGCCAGCAGCCCTCCAGGGGCGCGGTCAGATACGCAGTATTTT.

V and J are TRBV5-6 and TRBJ1-2; D not resolved. The V end was cut by 4 bases, the J end by 0 bases, with 19 bases between. This CDR3 spans 17 amino acids. Germline loops: CDR1 SGHDT, CDR2 YYEEEE. Written as DNA, the CDR3 is TGTGCCAGCAGCGAAGGTAAATGGGCCCGAGCTAACTATGGCTACACCTTC. This sequence encodes CASSEGKWARANYGYTF.

The chain couples TRBV6-1 to TRBJ2-1; maybe TRBD1 (6 bases). The CDR3 totals 15 residues. Looked up from germline, CDR1 is MNHNS and CDR2 is SASEGT. V lost 7 bases, J lost 1 base, and 14 bases lay in between. Written as DNA, the CDR3 is TGTGCCAGCACTTCGACAGGCCGATCCTACAATGAGCAGTTCTTC. This translates into CASTSTGRSYNEQFF.

This clonotype was seen ten or more times. V is TRBV5-1 and J is TRBJ2-3; 10 bases agree with TRBD1. The CDR3 contains 15 residues. Germline lookup yields CDR1 SGHRS and CDR2 YFSETQ. Trimming cost V 4 bases and J 3 bases; bases outside gene matches: 5. This CDR3 is CASSMGQGKTDTQYF. The CDR3, as DNA: TGCGCCAGCAGCATGGGACAGGGGAAGACAGATACGCAGTATTTT.

V usage is TRBV3-1 and J usage is TRBJ1-2, with D possibly being TRBD1 (6 bases). V was trimmed by 0 bases and J by 4 bases, leaving 12 bases between them. The germline V gene encodes CDR1 LGHDT and CDR2 YNNKEL (reference sequence). The CDR3 totals 15 residues. CDR3 nucleotide sequence: TGTGCCAGCAGCCAAGAAGGAGGGACACTCTATGGCTACACCTTC. This encodes CASSQEGGTLYGYTF.

The chain has TRBV24-1 and TRBJ1-1; D gene uncertain. Deletions cut 5 bases from V and 2 bases from J, with 11 bases between. CDR3 size: 14 residues. Germline CDR1 is KGHDR and CDR2 is SFDVKD. CDR3 region: CATSARGSNTEAFF. The CDR3 coding sequence is TGTGCCACCAGTGCGAGAGGCAGTAACACTGAAGCTTTCTTT.

The gene calls are TRBV20-1 and TRBJ2-1; 8 bases agree with TRBD1. This CDR3 has 15 amino acids. In germline, CDR1 is DFQATT, CDR2 SNEGSKA (reference sequence). Losses at the gene ends were 3 bases for V and 5 bases for J; bases not matched to a gene: 9. DNA of the CDR3: TGCAGTGCTAGGCGACAGGGGCCAGTTGACAATGAGCAGTTCTTC. Its protein product is CSARRQGPVDNEQFF.

V is TRBV5-1 and J is TRBJ2-7; TRBD2 aligns across 13 bases. V lost 6 bases and J lost 3; bases outside the gene matches: 15. Germline loops: CDR1 SGHRS, CDR2 YFSETQ. The CDR3 length is 18 residues. The CDR3 sequence is CASNSGLGLAGINYEQYF. CDR3 sequence (DNA): TGCGCCAGCAACTCTGGTTTGGGACTAGCGGGGATAAACTACGAGCAGTACTTC.

The gene calls are TRBV5-1 and TRBJ1-1; D remains ambiguous. CDR1 SGHRS and CDR2 YFSETQ come from the germline V gene. The CDR3 covers 16 residues. V gave up 0 bases and J gave up 2 bases, with 14 bases separating them. The CDR3, as DNA: TGCGCCAGCAGCTTGGGGGCCCGGGTATCCAACACTGAAGCTTTCTTT. Its protein is CASSLGARVSNTEAFF.

The chain has TRBV21-1 and TRBJ2-3; the DNA was not compared with TRBD2, the D call given in the table. TRBV21-1 is recorded as a pseudogene. This CDR3 region has 14 residues. CDR3 bases: TGTGCCAGCAGCAAAGAGGGCAACCCTAATACGCAGTATTTT. Residues: CASSKEGNPNTQYF.

The chain is built from TRBV7-9 and TRBJ2-1; D ambiguous. The CDR3 runs to 15 residues. V shed 1 base and J shed 8 bases, with 15 bases lying between them. Germline V CDR1 and CDR2: SEHNR, FQNEAQ (reference sequence). The CDR3 here is CASSLVGWAGDEQFF. In nucleotides, the CDR3 is TGTGCCAGCAGCTTAGTTGGGTGGGCCGGCGATGAGCAGTTCTTC. The complete variable domain, with remaining parts taken from reference TRBV7-9 and TRBJ2-1, reads DTGVSQNPRHKITKRGQNVTFRCDPISEHNRLYWYRQTLGQGPEFLTYFQNEAQLEKSRLLSDRFSAERPKGSFSTLEIQRTEQGDSAMYLCASSLVGWAGDEQFFGPGTRLTVL.

The J gene is TRBJ2-4, the V gene TRBV6-1; D call uncertain. The V gene's germline CDR1 is MNHNS and CDR2 SASEGT. The V end was cut by 4 bases, the J end by 6 bases, with 16 bases between. CDR3 length equals 15 residues. This CDR3 is CASSVEVGASNIQYF. CDR3 in DNA: TGTGCCAGCAGTGTGGAAGTAGGAGCGTCAAACATTCAGTACTTC.

At least ten counts were recorded for this clonotype. This rearrangement joins TRBV5-1 to TRBJ1-6; D is undetermined. The CDR3 loop spans 15 amino acids. CDR1 and CDR2 (germline): SGHRS, YFSETQ. V was trimmed by 0 bases and J by 4 bases, leaving 8 bases between them. The CDR3 coding sequence is TGCGCCAGCAGCTTGGCTGGGGATTATAATTCACCCCTCCACTTT. This sequence encodes CASSLAGDYNSPLHF.

This chain joins TRBV20-1 and TRBJ2-1, with a possible D match to TRBD2 (6 bases). Germline CDR1 DFQATT, CDR2 SNEGSKA (reference sequence). V was trimmed by 6 bases and J by 0 bases, leaving 15 bases between them. CDR3 length: 15 amino acids. The CDR3 loop reads CSARQLANSYNEQFF. CDR3 DNA sequence: TGCAGTGCCCGACAGCTAGCGAACTCCTACAATGAGCAGTTCTTC.

In DNA form, the CDR3 reads TGTGCCAGCAGTTACACTAGGACAGTTGGTCAGCCCCAGCATTTT. It translates to CASSYTRTVGQPQHF. The chain has TRBV6-5 and TRBJ1-5; D might be TRBD1 (6 bases). The CDR3 is made up of 15 amino acids. CDR1 is MNHEY, CDR2 SVGAGI, per germline. V lost 2 bases and J 6 bases, leaving 14 bases between the germline ends.

CDR3 sequence (DNA): TGTGCCAGCAGCGGGCAGAACTCCCTCCCAAAATATGGCTACACCTTC. Translation: CASSGQNSLPKYGYTF. The chain uses TRBV3-1 and TRBJ1-2; D remains ambiguous. With 5 bases removed from V and 5 bases from J, the gap between germline ends came to 21 bases. CDR1 is LGHDT, CDR2 YNNKEL, per germline (reference sequence). The CDR3 is 16 residues long.

This clonotype showed up just a few times. The CDR3 spells CASSEHPNTGELFF. The CDR3 bases are TGTGCCAGCAGTGAACACCCGAACACCGGGGAGCTGTTTTTT. The chain couples TRBV6-1 to TRBJ2-2; D remains unclear. CDR3 size: 14 residues. Germline CDR1 MNHNS, CDR2 SASEGT. The ends were cut back, 2 bases at V and 0 bases at J, with 4 bases in the middle.

This clonotype appeared a few times. The V and J genes are TRBV3-1 and TRBJ2-7, with 11 bases lining up with TRBD1. The CDR3 runs to 15 residues. Germline CDR1 reads LGHDT; CDR2 reads YNNKEL (reference sequence). J gave up 3 bases and V 4 bases, and 5 bases lay outside the gene matches. CDR3 in amino acids: CASSRFGTGGYEQYF. Here the CDR3 DNA reads TGTGCCAGCAGCCGCTTCGGGACAGGGGGCTACGAGCAGTACTTC.

This clonotype occurred a few times. The J gene is TRBJ2-5, the V gene TRBV11-2, with D maybe TRBD2 (6 bases). Germline-derived CDR1 and CDR2 are SGHAT and FQNNGV. V lost 0 bases and J 4 bases, leaving 12 bases between the germline ends. This CDR3 region has 15 residues. CDR3: CASSLDGAGIETQYF. In DNA, the CDR3 is TGTGCCAGCAGCTTAGATGGGGCGGGGATAGAGACCCAGTACTTC.

This rearrangement joins TRBV18 to TRBJ1-6; D is unclear. This CDR3 spans 13 amino acids. Germline values: CDR1 KGHSH, CDR2 LQKENI. Trimming took 2 bases from V and 7 from J, leaving 6 bases between them. The CDR3: CASSPVPNSPLHF. DNA for the CDR3: TGTGCCAGCTCACCAGTCCCGAATTCACCCCTCCACTTT. Full variable domain (outside the CDR3, taken from reference TRBV18 and TRBJ1-6): NAGVMQNPRHLVRRRGQEARLRCSPMKGHSHVYWYRQLPEEGLKFMVYLQKENIIDESGMPKERFSAEFPKEGPSILRIQQVVRGDSAAYFCASSPVPNSPLHFGNGTRLTVT.